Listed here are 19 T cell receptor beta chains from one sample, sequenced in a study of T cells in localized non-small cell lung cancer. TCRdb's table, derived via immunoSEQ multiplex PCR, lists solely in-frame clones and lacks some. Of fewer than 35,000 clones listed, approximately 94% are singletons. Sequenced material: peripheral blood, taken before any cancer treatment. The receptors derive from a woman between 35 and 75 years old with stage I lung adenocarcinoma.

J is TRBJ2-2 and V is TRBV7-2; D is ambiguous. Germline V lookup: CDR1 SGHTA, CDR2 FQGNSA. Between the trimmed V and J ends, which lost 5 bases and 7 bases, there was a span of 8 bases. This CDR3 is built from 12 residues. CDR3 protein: CASSANGGELFF. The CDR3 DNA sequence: TGTGCCAGCAGCGCGAATGGCGGGGAGCTGTTTTTT. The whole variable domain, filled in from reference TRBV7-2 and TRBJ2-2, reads GAGVSQSPSNKVTEKGKDVELRCDPISGHTALYWYRQSLGQGLEFLIYFQGNSAPDKSGLPSDRFSAERTGGSVSTLTIQRTQQEDSAVYLCASSANGGELFFGEGSRLTVL.

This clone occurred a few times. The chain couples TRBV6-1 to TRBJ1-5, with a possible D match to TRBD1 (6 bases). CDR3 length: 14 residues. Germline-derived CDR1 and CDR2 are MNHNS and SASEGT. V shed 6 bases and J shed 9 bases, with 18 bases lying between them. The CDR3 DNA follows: TGTGCCAGCAGCCCCACAGGGCCAAGAGTGCCCCAGCATTTT. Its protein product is CASSPTGPRVPQHF.

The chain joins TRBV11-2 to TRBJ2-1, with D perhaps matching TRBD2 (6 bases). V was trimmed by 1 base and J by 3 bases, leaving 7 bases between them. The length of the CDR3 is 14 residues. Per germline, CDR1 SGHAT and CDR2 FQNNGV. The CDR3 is CASSLAGVYNEQFF. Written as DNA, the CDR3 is TGTGCCAGCAGCTTAGCGGGAGTCTACAATGAGCAGTTCTTC. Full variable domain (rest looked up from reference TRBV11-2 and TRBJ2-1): EAGVAQSPRYKIIEKRQSVAFWCNPISGHATLYWYQQILGQGPKLLIQFQNNGVVDDSQLPKDRFSAERLKGVDSTLKIQPAKLEDSAVYLCASSLAGVYNEQFFGPGTRLTVL.

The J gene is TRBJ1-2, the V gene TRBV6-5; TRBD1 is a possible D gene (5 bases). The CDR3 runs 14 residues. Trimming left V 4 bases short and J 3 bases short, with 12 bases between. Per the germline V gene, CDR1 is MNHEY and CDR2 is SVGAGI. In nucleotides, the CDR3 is TGTGCCAGCAGTTTTCAATCAGGGTACTATGGCTACACCTTC. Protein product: CASSFQSGYYGYTF.

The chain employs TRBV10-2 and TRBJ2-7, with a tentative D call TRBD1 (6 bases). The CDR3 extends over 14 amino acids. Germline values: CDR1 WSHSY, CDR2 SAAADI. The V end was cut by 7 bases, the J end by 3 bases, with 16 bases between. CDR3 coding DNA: TGCGCCAGCACTAAGGGGACAATTGACTACGAGCAGTACTTC. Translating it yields CASTKGTIDYEQYF.

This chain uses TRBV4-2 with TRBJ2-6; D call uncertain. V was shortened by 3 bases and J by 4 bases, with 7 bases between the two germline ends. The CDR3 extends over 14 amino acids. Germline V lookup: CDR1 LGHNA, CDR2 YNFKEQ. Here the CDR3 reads CASSHVLGANVLTF. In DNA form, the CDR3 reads TGTGCCAGCAGCCATGTTCTAGGGGCCAACGTCCTGACTTTC.

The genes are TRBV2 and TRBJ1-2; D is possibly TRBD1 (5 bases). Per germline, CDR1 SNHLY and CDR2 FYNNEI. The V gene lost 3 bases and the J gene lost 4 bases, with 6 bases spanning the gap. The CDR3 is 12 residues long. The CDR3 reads CASSDGAYGYTF. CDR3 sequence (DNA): TGTGCCAGCAGTGATGGGGCCTATGGCTACACCTTC.

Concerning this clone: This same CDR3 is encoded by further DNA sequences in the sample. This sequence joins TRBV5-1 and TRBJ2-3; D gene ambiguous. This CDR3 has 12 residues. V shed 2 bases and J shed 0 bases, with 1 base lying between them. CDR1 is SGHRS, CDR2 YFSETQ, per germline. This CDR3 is CASSLSTDTQYF. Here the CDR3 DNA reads TGCGCCAGCAGCTTAAGCACAGATACGCAGTATTTT. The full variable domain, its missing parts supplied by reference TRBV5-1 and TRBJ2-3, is KAGVTQTPRYLIKTRGQQVTLSCSPISGHRSVSWYQQTPGQGLQFLFEYFSETQRNKGNFPGRFSGRQFSNSRSEMNVSTLELGDSALYLCASSLSTDTQYFGPGTRLTVL.

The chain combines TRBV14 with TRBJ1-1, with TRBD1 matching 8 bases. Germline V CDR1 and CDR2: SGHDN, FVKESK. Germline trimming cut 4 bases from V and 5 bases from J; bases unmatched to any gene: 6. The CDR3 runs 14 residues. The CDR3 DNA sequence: TGTGCCAGCAGCCTTAACAGGGGGGGTACTGAAGCTTTCTTT. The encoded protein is CASSLNRGGTEAFF.

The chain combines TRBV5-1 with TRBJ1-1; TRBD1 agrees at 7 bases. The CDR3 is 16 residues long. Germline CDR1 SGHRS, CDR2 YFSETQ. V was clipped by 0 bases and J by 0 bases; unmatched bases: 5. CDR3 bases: TGCGCCAGCAGCTTGGCATTGACAGGGTTGAACACTGAAGCTTTCTTT. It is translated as CASSLALTGLNTEAFF.

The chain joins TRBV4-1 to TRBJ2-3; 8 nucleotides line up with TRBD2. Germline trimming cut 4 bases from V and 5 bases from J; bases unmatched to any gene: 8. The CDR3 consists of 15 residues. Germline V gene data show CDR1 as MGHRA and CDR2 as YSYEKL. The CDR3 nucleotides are TGCGCCAGCAGCCCCCCGGGACTAGGGATAGATACGCAGTATTTT. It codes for CASSPPGLGIDTQYF.

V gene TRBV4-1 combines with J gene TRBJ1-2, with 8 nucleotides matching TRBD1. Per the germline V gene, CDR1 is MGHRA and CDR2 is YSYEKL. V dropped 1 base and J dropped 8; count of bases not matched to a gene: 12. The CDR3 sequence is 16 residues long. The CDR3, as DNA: TGCGCCAGCAGCCAAGTATTACAGGGGGAGTTGGGGGGCTACACCTTC. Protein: CASSQVLQGELGGYTF.

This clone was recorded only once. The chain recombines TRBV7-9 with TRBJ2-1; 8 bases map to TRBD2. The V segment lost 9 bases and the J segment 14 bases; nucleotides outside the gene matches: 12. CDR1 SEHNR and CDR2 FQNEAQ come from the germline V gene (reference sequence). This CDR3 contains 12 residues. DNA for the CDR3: TGTGCCAGAGAGGGGATCGGGACTAGTAAGTTCTTC. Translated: CAREGIGTSKFF. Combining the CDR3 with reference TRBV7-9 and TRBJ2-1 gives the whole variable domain DTGVSQNPRHKITKRGQNVTFRCDPISEHNRLYWYRQTLGQGPEFLTYFQNEAQLEKSRLLSDRFSAERPKGSFSTLEIQRTEQGDSAMYLCAREGIGTSKFFGPGTRLTVL.

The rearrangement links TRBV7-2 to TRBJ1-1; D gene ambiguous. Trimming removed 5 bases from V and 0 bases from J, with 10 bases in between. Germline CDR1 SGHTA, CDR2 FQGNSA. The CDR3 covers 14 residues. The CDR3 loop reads CASSAGNLNTEAFF. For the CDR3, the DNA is TGTGCCAGCAGCGCAGGAAATCTGAACACTGAAGCTTTCTTT.

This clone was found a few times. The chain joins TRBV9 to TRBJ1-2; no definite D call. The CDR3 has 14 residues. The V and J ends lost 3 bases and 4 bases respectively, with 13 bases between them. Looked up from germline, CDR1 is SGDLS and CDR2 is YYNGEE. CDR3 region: CASSGHRLRYGYTF. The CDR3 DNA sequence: TGTGCCAGCAGCGGACATCGCTTGCGCTATGGCTACACCTTC.

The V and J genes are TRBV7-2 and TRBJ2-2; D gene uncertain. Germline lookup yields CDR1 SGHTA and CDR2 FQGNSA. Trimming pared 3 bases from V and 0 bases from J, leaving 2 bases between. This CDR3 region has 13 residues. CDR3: CASSFPNTGELFF. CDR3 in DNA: TGTGCCAGCAGCTTTCCGAACACCGGGGAGCTGTTTTTT.

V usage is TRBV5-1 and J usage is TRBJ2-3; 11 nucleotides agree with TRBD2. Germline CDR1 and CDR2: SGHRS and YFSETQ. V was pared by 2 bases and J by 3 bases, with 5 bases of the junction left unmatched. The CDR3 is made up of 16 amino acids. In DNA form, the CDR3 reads TGCGCCAGCAGCTTTATAGCGGGAGGGCCGACAGATACGCAGTATTTT. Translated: CASSFIAGGPTDTQYF.

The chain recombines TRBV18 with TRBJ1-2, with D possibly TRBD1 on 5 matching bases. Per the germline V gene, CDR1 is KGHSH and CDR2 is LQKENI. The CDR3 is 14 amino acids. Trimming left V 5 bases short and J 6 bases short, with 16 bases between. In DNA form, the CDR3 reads TGTGCCAGCTCAGCCTCAGGGCAAGAAAATGGCTACACCTTC. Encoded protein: CASSASGQENGYTF.

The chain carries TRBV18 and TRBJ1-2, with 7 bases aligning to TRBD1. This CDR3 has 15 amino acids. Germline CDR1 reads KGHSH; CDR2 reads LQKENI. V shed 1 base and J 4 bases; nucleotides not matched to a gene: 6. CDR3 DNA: TGTGCCAGCTCACCACGTGAAGGGGGCGTCTATGGCTACACCTTC. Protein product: CASSPREGGVYGYTF. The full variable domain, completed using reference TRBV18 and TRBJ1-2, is NAGVMQNPRHLVRRRGQEARLRCSPMKGHSHVYWYRQLPEEGLKFMVYLQKENIIDESGMPKERFSAEFPKEGPSILRIQQVVRGDSAAYFCASSPREGGVYGYTFGSGTRLTVV.